This T cell receptor beta chain comes out of a study of blood T cell repertoires in COVID-19. From germline, CDR1 is MDHEN and CDR2 SYDVKM. V was shortened by 4 bases and J by 3 bases, with 18 bases between the two germline ends. The length of the CDR3 is 16 residues. The table came from immunoSEQ multiplex PCR; TCRdb's copy has only in-frame clones and leaves some out. The sample records under 55,000 clones, approximately 81% being singletons. The chain has TRBV28 and TRBJ2-5; D may be TRBD1 (6 bases). Sequencing used peripheral blood. This TCR was sampled from a man in his fifties or sixties with acute or convalescent COVID-19. CDR3 coding DNA: TGTGCCAGCAGTTCGTCGGGACAACCCCTAAAAGAGACCCAGTACTTC. This codes for CASSSSGQPLKETQYF.